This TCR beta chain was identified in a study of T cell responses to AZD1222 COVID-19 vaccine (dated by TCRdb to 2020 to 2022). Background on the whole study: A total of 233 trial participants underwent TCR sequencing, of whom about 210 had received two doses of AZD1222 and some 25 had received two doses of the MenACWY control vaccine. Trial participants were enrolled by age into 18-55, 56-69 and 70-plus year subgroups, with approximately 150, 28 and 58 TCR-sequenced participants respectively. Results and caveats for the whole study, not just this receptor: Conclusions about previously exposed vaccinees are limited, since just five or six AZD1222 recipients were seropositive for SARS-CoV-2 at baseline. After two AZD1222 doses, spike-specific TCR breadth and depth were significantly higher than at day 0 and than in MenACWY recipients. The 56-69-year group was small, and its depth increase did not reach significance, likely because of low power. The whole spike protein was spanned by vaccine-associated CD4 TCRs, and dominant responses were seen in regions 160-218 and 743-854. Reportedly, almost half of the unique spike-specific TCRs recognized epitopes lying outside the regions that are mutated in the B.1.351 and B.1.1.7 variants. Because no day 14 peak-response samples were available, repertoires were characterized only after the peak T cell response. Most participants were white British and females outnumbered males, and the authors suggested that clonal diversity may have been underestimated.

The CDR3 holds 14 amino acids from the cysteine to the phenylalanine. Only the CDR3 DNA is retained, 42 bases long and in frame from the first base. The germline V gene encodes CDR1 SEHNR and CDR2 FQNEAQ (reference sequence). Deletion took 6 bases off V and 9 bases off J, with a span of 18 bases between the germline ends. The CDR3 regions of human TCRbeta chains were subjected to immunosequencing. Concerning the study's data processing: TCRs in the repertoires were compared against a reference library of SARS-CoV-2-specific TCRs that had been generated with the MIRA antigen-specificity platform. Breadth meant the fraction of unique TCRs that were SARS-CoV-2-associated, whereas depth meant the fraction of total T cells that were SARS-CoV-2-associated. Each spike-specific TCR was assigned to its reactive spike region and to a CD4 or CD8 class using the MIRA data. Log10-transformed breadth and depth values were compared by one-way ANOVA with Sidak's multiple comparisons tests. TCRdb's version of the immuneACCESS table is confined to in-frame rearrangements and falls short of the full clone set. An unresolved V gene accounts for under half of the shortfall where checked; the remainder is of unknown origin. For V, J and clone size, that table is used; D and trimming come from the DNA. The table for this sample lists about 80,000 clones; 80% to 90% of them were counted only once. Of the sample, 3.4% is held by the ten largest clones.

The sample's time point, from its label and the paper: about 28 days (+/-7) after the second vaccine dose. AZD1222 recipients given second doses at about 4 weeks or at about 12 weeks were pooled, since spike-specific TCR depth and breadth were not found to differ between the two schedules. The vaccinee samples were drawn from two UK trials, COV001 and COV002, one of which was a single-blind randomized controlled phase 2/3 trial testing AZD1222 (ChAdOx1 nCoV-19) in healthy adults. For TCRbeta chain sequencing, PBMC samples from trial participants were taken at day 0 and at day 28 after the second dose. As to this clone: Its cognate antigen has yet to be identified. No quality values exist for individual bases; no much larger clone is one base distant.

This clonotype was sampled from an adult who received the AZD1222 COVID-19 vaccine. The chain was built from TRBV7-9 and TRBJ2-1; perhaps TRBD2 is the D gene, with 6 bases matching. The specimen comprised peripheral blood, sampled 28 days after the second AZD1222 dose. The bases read TGTGCCAGCAGTAGCACCGGGACTGTGGCTGAGCAGTTCTTC. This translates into CASSSTGTVAEQFF.